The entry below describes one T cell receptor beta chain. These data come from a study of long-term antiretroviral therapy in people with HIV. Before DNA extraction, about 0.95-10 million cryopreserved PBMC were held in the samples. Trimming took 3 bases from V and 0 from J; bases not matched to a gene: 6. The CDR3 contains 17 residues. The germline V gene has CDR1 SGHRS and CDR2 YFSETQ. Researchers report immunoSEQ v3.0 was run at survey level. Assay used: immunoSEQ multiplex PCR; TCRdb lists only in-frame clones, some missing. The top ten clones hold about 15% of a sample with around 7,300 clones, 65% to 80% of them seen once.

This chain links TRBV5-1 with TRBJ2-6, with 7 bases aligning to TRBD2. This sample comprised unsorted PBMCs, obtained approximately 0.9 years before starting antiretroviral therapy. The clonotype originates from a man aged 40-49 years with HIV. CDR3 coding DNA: TGCGCCAGCAGCTCCGCGGGGGTGGGCTCTGGGGCCAACGTCCTGACTTTC. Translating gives CASSSAGVGSGANVLTF.